The T cell receptor beta chain under discussion was sequenced for a study of blood T cell repertoires in COVID-19. The overall study: The United States, Italy and Spain supplied acute and convalescent COVID-19 samples.

Sequenced by immunoSEQ multiplex PCR; TCRdb stores in-frame clones only, minus some. In the table there are over 110,000 clones, 84% of which are singletons. Unmatched junction bases numbered 18, after V lost 6 bases and J lost 4 bases. Germline lookup yields CDR1 DFQATT and CDR2 SNEGSKA (reference sequence). The CDR3 runs 17 residues. This clone was observed a few times. The TCR originated in a man aged 50 to 60 in a cohort exposed to, infected with or recovered from COVID-19 (not recorded which). Sample: PBMCs or T cells enriched from blood (not recorded which). The gene calls are TRBV20-1 and TRBJ2-3; the match to TRBD2 covers 8 bases. In nucleotides, the CDR3 is TGCAGTGCCAGTGGGGGAAGGCTAGCGGGCCACCCAGATACGCAGTATTTT. Protein product: CSASGGRLAGHPDTQYF.